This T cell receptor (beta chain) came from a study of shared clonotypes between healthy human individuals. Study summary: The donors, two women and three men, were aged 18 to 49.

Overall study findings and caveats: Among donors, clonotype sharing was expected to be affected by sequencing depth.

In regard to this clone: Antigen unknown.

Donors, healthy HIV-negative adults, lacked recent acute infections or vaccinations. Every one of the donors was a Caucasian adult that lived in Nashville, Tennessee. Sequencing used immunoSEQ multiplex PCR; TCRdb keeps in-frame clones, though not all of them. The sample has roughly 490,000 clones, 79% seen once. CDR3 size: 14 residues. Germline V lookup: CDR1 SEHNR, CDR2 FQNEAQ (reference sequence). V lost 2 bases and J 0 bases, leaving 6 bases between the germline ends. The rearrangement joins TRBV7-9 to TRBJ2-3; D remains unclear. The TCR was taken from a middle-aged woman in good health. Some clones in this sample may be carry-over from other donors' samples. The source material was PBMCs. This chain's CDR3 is CASSLTTSTDTQYF. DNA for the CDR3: TGTGCCAGCAGCTTAACGACTAGCACAGATACGCAGTATTTT.